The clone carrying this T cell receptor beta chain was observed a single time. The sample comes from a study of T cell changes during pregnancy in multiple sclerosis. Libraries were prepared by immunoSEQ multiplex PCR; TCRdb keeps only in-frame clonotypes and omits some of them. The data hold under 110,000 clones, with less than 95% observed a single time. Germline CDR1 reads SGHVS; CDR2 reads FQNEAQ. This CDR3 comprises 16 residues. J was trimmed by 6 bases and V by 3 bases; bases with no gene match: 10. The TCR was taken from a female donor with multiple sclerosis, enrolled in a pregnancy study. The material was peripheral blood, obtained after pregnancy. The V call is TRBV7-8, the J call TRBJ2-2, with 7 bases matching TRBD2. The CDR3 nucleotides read TGTGCCAGCAGCTTCCTTCTGGCGGGAGTATCCGGGGAGCTGTTTTTT. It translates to CASSFLLAGVSGELFF.